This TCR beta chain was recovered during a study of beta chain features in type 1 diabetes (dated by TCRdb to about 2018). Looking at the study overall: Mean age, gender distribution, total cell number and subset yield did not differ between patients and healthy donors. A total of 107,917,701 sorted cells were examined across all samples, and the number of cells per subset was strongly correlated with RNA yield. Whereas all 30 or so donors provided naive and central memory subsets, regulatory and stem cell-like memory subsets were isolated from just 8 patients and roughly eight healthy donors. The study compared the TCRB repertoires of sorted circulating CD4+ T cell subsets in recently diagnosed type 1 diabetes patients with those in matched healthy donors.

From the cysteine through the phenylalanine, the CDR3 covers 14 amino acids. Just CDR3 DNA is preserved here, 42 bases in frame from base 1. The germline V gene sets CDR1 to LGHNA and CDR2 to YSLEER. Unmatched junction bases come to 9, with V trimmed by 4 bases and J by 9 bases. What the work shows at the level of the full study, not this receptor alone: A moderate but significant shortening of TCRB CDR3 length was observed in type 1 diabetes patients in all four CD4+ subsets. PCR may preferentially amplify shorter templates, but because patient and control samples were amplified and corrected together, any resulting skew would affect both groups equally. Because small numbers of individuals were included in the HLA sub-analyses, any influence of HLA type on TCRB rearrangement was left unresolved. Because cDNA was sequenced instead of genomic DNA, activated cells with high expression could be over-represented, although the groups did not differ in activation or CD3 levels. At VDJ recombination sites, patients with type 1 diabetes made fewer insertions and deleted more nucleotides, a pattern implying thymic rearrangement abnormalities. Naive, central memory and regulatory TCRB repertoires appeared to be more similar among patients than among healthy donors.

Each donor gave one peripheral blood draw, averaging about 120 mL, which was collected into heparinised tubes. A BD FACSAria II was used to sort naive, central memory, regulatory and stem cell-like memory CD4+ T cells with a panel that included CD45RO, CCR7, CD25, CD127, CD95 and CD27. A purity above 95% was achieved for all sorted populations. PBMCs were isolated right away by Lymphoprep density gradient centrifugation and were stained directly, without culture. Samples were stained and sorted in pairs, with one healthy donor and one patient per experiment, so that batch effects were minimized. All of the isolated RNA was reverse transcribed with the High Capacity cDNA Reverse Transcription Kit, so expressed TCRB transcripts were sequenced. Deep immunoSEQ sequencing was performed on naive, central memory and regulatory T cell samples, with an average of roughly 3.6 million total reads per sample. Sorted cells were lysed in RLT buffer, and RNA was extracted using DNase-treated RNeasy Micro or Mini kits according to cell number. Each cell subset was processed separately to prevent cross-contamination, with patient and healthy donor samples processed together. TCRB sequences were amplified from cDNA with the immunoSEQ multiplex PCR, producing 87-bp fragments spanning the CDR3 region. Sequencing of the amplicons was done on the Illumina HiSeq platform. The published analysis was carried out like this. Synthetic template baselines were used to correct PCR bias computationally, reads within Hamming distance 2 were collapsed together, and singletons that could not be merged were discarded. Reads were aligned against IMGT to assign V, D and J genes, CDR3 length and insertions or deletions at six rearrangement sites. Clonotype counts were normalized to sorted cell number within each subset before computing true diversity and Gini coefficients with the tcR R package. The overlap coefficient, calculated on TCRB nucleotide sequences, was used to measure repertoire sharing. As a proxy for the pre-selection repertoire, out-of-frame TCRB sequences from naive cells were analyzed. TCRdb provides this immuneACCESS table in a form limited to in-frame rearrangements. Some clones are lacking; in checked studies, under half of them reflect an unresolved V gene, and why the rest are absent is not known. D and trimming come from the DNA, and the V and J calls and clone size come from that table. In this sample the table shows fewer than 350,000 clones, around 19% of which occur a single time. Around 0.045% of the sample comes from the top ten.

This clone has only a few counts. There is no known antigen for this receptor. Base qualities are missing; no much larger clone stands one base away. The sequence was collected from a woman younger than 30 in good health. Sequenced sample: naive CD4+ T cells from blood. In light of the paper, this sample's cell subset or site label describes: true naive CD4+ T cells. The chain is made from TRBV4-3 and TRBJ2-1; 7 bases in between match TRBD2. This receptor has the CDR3 CASSPPTSRVEQFF. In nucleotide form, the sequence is TGCGCCAGCAGCCCACCGACTAGCAGGGTTGAGCAGTTCTTC.